Below are 24 T cell receptor beta chains sequenced from a single sample in a study of blood T cell repertoires in COVID-19. Clones were sequenced by immunoSEQ multiplex PCR, and TCRdb holds only the in-frame ones, with some missing. The sample lists roughly 41,000 clones; 86% were seen once. Material: PBMCs or T cells enriched from blood (not recorded which). The receptors were sampled from a woman in her forties or fifties who had recovered from COVID-19.

This chain uses TRBV28 with TRBJ2-7; TRBD2 matches 8 bases. The CDR3 has 16 amino acids. Per the germline V gene, CDR1 is MDHEN and CDR2 is SYDVKM. After removal of 1 base from V and 4 bases from J, the junction contained 9 bases not matched to a gene. The CDR3 DNA reads as TGTGCCAGCAGTTTATCGGCCTCACGGGGGGGTTACGAGCAGTACTTC. It encodes CASSLSASRGGYEQYF.

The chain combines TRBV18 with TRBJ2-5; 7 positions match TRBD1. CDR1 and CDR2 from the germline V gene are KGHSH and LQKENI. The CDR3 has 17 amino acids. Trimming removed 1 base from V and 1 base from J; junction bases left unmatched: 9. Written as DNA, the CDR3 is TGTGCCAGCTCACCACGGGATCGACAGGGAACCCAAGAGACCCAGTACTTC. It specifies CASSPRDRQGTQETQYF.

The rearrangement uses TRBV5-6 and TRBJ2-3; TRBD2 aligns across 12 bases. The CDR3 has 18 residues. The V gene's germline CDR1 is SGHDT and CDR2 YYEEEE. The V gene end was trimmed by 6 bases and the J gene end by 0 bases; junction bases not matched to a gene: 11. This chain's CDR3 is CASILTSGSVVSTDTQYF. CDR3 DNA sequence: TGTGCCAGCATCCTGACTAGCGGGAGTGTTGTAAGCACAGATACGCAGTATTTT.

The J gene is TRBJ1-5, the V gene TRBV28, with 7 bases lining up with TRBD1. The CDR3 has 16 amino acids. From germline, CDR1 is MDHEN and CDR2 SYDVKM. After removal of 5 bases from V and 5 bases from J, the junction contained 12 bases not matched to a gene. The CDR3 coding sequence is TGTGCCAGCAGTGAGAACAGGGGATTAACACATCAGCCCCAGCATTTT. This encodes CASSENRGLTHQPQHF.

The V gene is TRBV10-3, the J gene TRBJ2-7; 7 nucleotides align to TRBD2. The ends lost 4 bases at V and 2 bases at J; junction bases unmatched: 8. This CDR3 comprises 15 residues. Germline CDR1 reads ENHRY; CDR2 reads SYGVKD. The CDR3 DNA reads as TGTGCCATCAGTGTTTCTAGCGGAGGGGCCTACGAGCAGTACTTC. Translated, it gives CAISVSSGGAYEQYF.

The chain joins TRBV28 to TRBJ1-2; no firm D call. The CDR3 runs to 12 residues. Germline CDR1 and CDR2: MDHEN and SYDVKM. The germline V and J ends were trimmed by 5 bases and 6 bases, with 10 bases remaining between them. The CDR3 region has the DNA TGTGCCAGCAGTACCCATAGCGATGGCTACACCTTC. Translated: CASSTHSDGYTF.

The CDR3 here is CASSLRLLAGVPYEQYF. The CDR3 bases are TGTGCCAGCAGTTTACGGCTACTAGCGGGGGTTCCCTACGAGCAGTACTTC. This chain links TRBV28 with TRBJ2-7; 11 bases align to TRBD2. Germline-derived CDR1 and CDR2 are MDHEN and SYDVKM. CDR3 length: 17 amino acids. The V and J ends lost 2 bases and 2 bases, in that order; junction bases with no gene match: 8. Complete variable domain (other parts from reference TRBV28 and TRBJ2-7): DVKVTQSSRYLVKRTGEKVFLECVQDMDHENMFWYRQDPGLGLRLIYFSYDVKMKEKGDIPEGYSVSREKKERFSLILESASTNQTSMYLCASSLRLLAGVPYEQYFGPGTRLTVT.

This chain joins TRBV5-1 and TRBJ2-1; 12 nucleotides line up with TRBD2. This CDR3 is 15 amino acids long. From germline, CDR1 is SGHRS and CDR2 YFSETQ. Germline trimming cut 4 bases from V and 10 bases from J; bases unmatched to any gene: 9. CDR3 in DNA: TGCGCCAGCAGCCCCCGACTAGCGGGGGTACAAGAGCAGTTCTTC. Protein sequence: CASSPRLAGVQEQFF.

The chain couples TRBV27 to TRBJ1-4, with D unclear. CDR1 is MNHEY and CDR2 is SMNVEV in the germline V gene (reference sequence). The CDR3 covers 14 residues. Trimming took 0 bases from V and 5 from J, leaving 7 bases between them. CDR3 amino acids: CASSLSHQNEKLFF. CDR3 in DNA: TGTGCCAGCAGTTTATCCCATCAAAATGAAAAACTGTTTTTT.

This clone was seen once. This chain connects TRBV5-1 to TRBJ2-5; D may be TRBD2 (6 bases). The CDR3 is 16 amino acids. Trimming took 0 bases from V and 0 from J, leaving 12 bases between them. CDR1 is SGHRS, CDR2 YFSETQ, per germline. The CDR3 sequence is CASSLGRGLYQETQYF. CDR3 DNA: TGCGCCAGCAGCTTGGGAAGGGGACTGTACCAAGAGACCCAGTACTTC.

The rearrangement uses TRBV3-1 (or the pseudogene TRBV3-2) and TRBJ1-6; a possible D gene is TRBD1 (6 bases). V lost 0 bases and J lost 4, with 10 bases in between. Looked up from germline, CDR1 is LGHDT and CDR2 is YNNKEL (reference sequence). The length of the CDR3 is 16 residues. CDR3: CASSQEQGSYNSPLHF. The CDR3 nucleotides are TGTGCCAGCAGCCAAGAACAGGGCTCGTATAATTCACCCCTCCACTTT.

This clone appeared a few times. The chain couples TRBV7-2 to TRBJ1-3; D is perhaps TRBD1 (5 bases). Germline-derived CDR1 and CDR2 are SGHTA and FQGNSA. The CDR3 is 14 residues long. The V end lost 5 bases, the J end lost 4 bases, and 12 bases lay between the germline ends. The CDR3: CASSVGGVGNTIYF. CDR3 nucleotide sequence: TGTGCCAGCAGCGTGGGGGGAGTAGGAAACACCATATATTTT.

The count of this clone is one. This chain links TRBV12-3 or TRBV12-4 with TRBJ1-5; no definite D call. Trimming removed 0 bases from V and 7 bases from J, with 4 bases in between. The CDR3 consists of 12 residues. The CDR3 loop is CASSLAGQPQHF. The DNA of the CDR3 is TGTGCCAGCAGTTTAGCCGGGCAGCCCCAGCATTTT.

This chain joins TRBV6-2 or TRBV6-3 and TRBJ2-7; a weak D match, TRBD1 (5 bases). CDR3 length equals 16 residues. Trimming cost V 3 bases and J 1 base, with 16 bases left between them. Germline CDR1 and CDR2: MNHEY and SVGEGT. CDR3 sequence (DNA): TGTGCCAGCAGTTATGGGGCTAGGGCAGCATCCTACGAGCAGTACTTC. This translates into CASSYGARAASYEQYF.

This chain connects TRBV7-2 to TRBJ2-5; 7 nucleotides agree with TRBD2. The germline CDR1 and CDR2 sequences are SGHTA and FQGNSA. This CDR3 has 16 residues. Losses at the gene ends were 5 bases for V and 2 bases for J; bases not matched to a gene: 11. The CDR3 sequence is CASSPGNSGFQETQYF. In DNA form, the CDR3 reads TGTGCCAGCAGCCCCGGTAATAGCGGGTTTCAAGAGACCCAGTACTTC.

The V and J genes are TRBV5-1 and TRBJ2-7; 8 positions match TRBD2. The ends lost 4 bases at V and 5 bases at J; junction bases unmatched: 8. This CDR3 is built from 14 residues. Germline values: CDR1 SGHRS, CDR2 YFSETQ. The CDR3 coding sequence is TGCGCCAGCAGCCCCGGACTAGCTACCGACGAGCAGTACTTC. Protein sequence: CASSPGLATDEQYF.

This chain uses TRBV30 with TRBJ2-3; 14 nucleotides line up with TRBD2. CDR1 GTSNPN and CDR2 SVGIG come from the germline V gene (reference sequence). The CDR3 spans 16 residues. V shed 8 bases, J shed 3 bases, and the junction held 10 bases outside the gene matches. CDR3 residues: CARSSGTSGGTDTQYF. The CDR3 coding sequence is TGTGCCCGATCTTCCGGGACTAGCGGGGGAACAGATACGCAGTATTTT.

The CDR3 sequence: CASSFREPGNTIYF. DNA of the CDR3: TGTGCCAGCAGTTTCAGGGAACCTGGAAACACCATATATTTT. The chain has TRBV28 and TRBJ1-3, with D possibly TRBD1 on 5 matching bases. Germline CDR1 MDHEN, CDR2 SYDVKM. CDR3 length equals 14 residues. The V and J ends lost 3 bases and 2 bases respectively, with 8 bases between them.

This chain joins TRBV18 and TRBJ2-7; 9 nucleotides line up with TRBD1. CDR1 and CDR2 (germline): KGHSH, LQKENI. The CDR3 is 14 residues long. The V and J ends lost 6 bases and 4 bases, in that order; junction bases with no gene match: 7. The CDR3 spells CASSPGQGSYEQYF. CDR3 nucleotide sequence: TGTGCCAGCTCGCCGGGACAGGGTTCGTACGAGCAGTACTTC. Based on the CDR3 plus reference TRBV18 and TRBJ2-7, the full variable domain is NAGVMQNPRHLVRRRGQEARLRCSPMKGHSHVYWYRQLPEEGLKFMVYLQKENIIDESGMPKERFSAEFPKEGPSILRIQQVVRGDSAAYFCASSPGQGSYEQYFGPGTRLTVT.

This chain joins TRBV5-1 and TRBJ2-1; 8 nucleotides line up with TRBD2. V shed 4 bases and J 6 bases; nucleotides not matched to a gene: 6. This CDR3 comprises 14 residues. Germline values: CDR1 SGHRS, CDR2 YFSETQ. CDR3 loop: CASSNRTSRNEQFF. The CDR3 DNA reads TGCGCCAGCAGCAATCGGACTAGCCGCAATGAGCAGTTCTTC.

This chain uses TRBV4-2 with TRBJ2-7; 7 bases align to TRBD1. Per germline, CDR1 LGHNA and CDR2 YNFKEQ. V was clipped by 3 bases and J by 2 bases; unmatched bases: 13. This CDR3 has 17 residues. CDR3: CASSHPKDGDRAYEQYF. The CDR3 DNA follows: TGTGCCAGCAGCCACCCTAAGGATGGGGACAGAGCCTACGAGCAGTACTTC.

V gene TRBV30 combines with J gene TRBJ2-5, with 7 bases that match TRBD1. CDR3 length equals 12 residues. Germline-derived CDR1 and CDR2 are GTSNPN and SVGIG (reference sequence). V gave up 5 bases and J gave up 2 bases; unmatched junction bases: 2. The CDR3 here is CAWGGQQETQYF. Here the CDR3 DNA reads TGTGCCTGGGGGGGACAGCAAGAGACCCAGTACTTC.

The gene calls are TRBV2 and TRBJ2-1, with 7 bases lining up with TRBD2. CDR3 length: 14 amino acids. The V and J ends lost 5 bases and 2 bases, in that order; junction bases with no gene match: 3. In germline, CDR1 is SNHLY, CDR2 FYNNEI. CDR3 loop: CASSSGDAYNEQFF. CDR3 coding DNA: TGTGCCAGCAGTAGCGGGGACGCCTACAATGAGCAGTTCTTC.

The rearrangement joins TRBV25-1 to TRBJ1-1; TRBD1 agrees at 7 bases. The germline V gene encodes CDR1 MGHDK and CDR2 SYGVNS. This CDR3 has 14 amino acids. V lost 3 bases, J lost 1 base, and 2 bases stayed unmatched. Here the CDR3 DNA reads TGTGCCAGCAGTGACAGGGGGAGGAACACTGAAGCTTTCTTT. As protein: CASSDRGRNTEAFF. Looking up the rest from reference TRBV25-1 and TRBJ1-1 gives the full variable domain: EADIYQTPRYLVIGTGKKITLECSQTMGHDKMYWYQQDPGMELHLIHYSYGVNSTEKGDLSSESTVSRIRTEHFPLTLESARPSHTSQYLCASSDRGRNTEAFFGQGTRLTVV.